Below, 27 T cell receptor beta chains from the same sample are listed, as sequenced in a study of T cell changes during pregnancy in multiple sclerosis. TCRdb's copy holds only in-frame clones and misses some; the assay was immunoSEQ multiplex PCR. The sample contains about 94,000 clones, around 93% of which appear only once. This specimen consisted of peripheral blood, obtained after pregnancy. The source is a female donor with multiple sclerosis, enrolled in a pregnancy study.

The gene calls are TRBV28 and TRBJ2-3, with 11 bases that match TRBD2. Trimming removed 6 bases from V and 5 bases from J; junction bases left unmatched: 7. There are 15 residues in the CDR3. Germline CDR1 is MDHEN and CDR2 is SYDVKM. The CDR3 loop is CASRPIAGGQDTQYF. The CDR3 nucleotides are TGTGCCAGCAGGCCTATAGCGGGAGGGCAAGATACGCAGTATTTT.

The chain joins TRBV7-9 to TRBJ1-5, with TRBD1 matching over 7 bases. The germline V gene encodes CDR1 SEHNR and CDR2 FQNEAQ (reference sequence). The trim removed 3 bases at V and 2 bases at J, leaving 1 base unmatched. There are 14 residues in the CDR3. The chain's CDR3 is CASSFGTGNQPQHF. The CDR3 nucleotides are TGTGCCAGCAGCTTCGGGACAGGCAATCAGCCCCAGCATTTT.

The V gene is TRBV7-3, the J gene TRBJ1-4; 11 nucleotides align to TRBD1. Germline values: CDR1 SGHTA, CDR2 FQGTGA. The CDR3 runs 17 residues. J was trimmed by 7 bases and V by 5 bases; bases with no gene match: 12. The CDR3 spells CASSKPGQGEFGEKLFF. The CDR3 DNA sequence: TGTGCCAGCAGCAAACCGGGACAGGGGGAGTTCGGTGAAAAACTGTTTTTT.

This chain joins TRBV27 and TRBJ1-1, with D maybe TRBD1 (5 bases). Germline V gives CDR1 MNHEY, CDR2 SMNVEV (reference sequence). The CDR3 length is 12 residues. V lost 5 bases to trimming and J lost 6 bases, with 10 bases between them. The CDR3 region is CASSDRQSEAFF. The CDR3 DNA follows: TGTGCCAGCAGTGACCGACAGTCTGAAGCTTTCTTT.

The V gene is TRBV5-1, the J gene TRBJ2-1; perhaps TRBD1 as D (6 bases). Trimming took off 4 bases at V and 0 bases at J, with 11 bases between the two ends. Germline-derived CDR1 and CDR2 are SGHRS and YFSETQ. CDR3 size: 15 residues. The CDR3 is CASSVQGTSYNEQFF. CDR3 DNA: TGCGCCAGCAGCGTTCAGGGGACCTCCTACAATGAGCAGTTCTTC.

V is TRBV30 and J is TRBJ2-3; a weak D match, TRBD1 (5 bases). The V end was cut by 2 bases, the J end by 0 bases, with 9 bases between. Germline V gives CDR1 GTSNPN, CDR2 SVGIG (reference sequence). This CDR3 contains 14 residues. The CDR3 nucleotides are TGTGCCTGGAGTACAGGCCCTAGCACAGATACGCAGTATTTT. The encoded protein is CAWSTGPSTDTQYF.

This clone was observed a single time. The chain joins TRBV7-2 to TRBJ1-2; 10 positions agree with TRBD1. The trim removed 5 bases at V and 4 bases at J, leaving 10 bases unmatched. The CDR3 has 16 amino acids. Germline lookup yields CDR1 SGHTA and CDR2 FQGNSA. CDR3: CASSPPSRTGGYGYTF. The CDR3 region has the DNA TGTGCCAGCAGCCCGCCTAGCAGGACAGGGGGCTATGGCTACACCTTC. Full variable domain (rest looked up from reference TRBV7-2 and TRBJ1-2): GAGVSQSPSNKVTEKGKDVELRCDPISGHTALYWYRQSLGQGLEFLIYFQGNSAPDKSGLPSDRFSAERTGGSVSTLTIQRTQQEDSAVYLCASSPPSRTGGYGYTFGSGTRLTVV.

The chain joins TRBV27 to TRBJ1-4; D is unresolved. The CDR3 is 15 amino acids. Germline V gene lookup returns CDR1 MNHEY and CDR2 SMNVEV (reference sequence). V gave up 7 bases and J gave up 4 bases, with 16 bases separating them. The CDR3 nucleotides read TGTGCCAGCATGGCAGAGGGCTTGTATAATGAAAAACTGTTTTTT. Protein sequence: CASMAEGLYNEKLFF.

This chain links TRBV29-1 with TRBJ1-2; TRBD1 might be the D (6 bases). Trimming shortened V by 6 bases and J by 8 bases, and 16 bases separated the two germline ends. The CDR3 is made up of 12 amino acids. Germline values: CDR1 SQVTM, CDR2 ANQGSEA. In DNA form, the CDR3 reads TGCAGCGTGCGGGGGGCCAGAGGGGGCTACACCTTC. Translated, it gives CSVRGARGGYTF.

In its sample, this clone was seen a few times. The CDR3 DNA reads TGTGCCAGCAGCATAGTCGGCGGTGACAATGAGCAGTTCTTC. Protein product: CASSIVGGDNEQFF. The V and J genes are TRBV7-2 and TRBJ2-1; D unclear. V lost 5 bases, J lost 5 bases, and 13 bases lay in between. Germline loops: CDR1 SGHTA, CDR2 FQGNSA. The CDR3 spans 14 residues.

J is TRBJ2-7 and V is TRBV5-8; 7 bases fit TRBD1. V shed 2 bases and J 0 bases; nucleotides not matched to a gene: 5. The CDR3 runs to 15 residues. Germline V gives CDR1 SGHTS, CDR2 YDEGEE. The CDR3 spells CASSLGTVPSYEQYF. CDR3 nucleotide sequence: TGTGCCAGCAGCTTAGGGACAGTTCCCTCCTACGAGCAGTACTTC. Filled out from reference TRBV5-8 and TRBJ2-7, the complete variable domain reads EAGVTQSPTHLIKTRGQQATLRCSPISGHTSVYWYQQALGLGLQFLLWYDEGEERNRGNFPPRFSGRQFPNYSSELNVNALELEDSALYLCASSLGTVPSYEQYFGPGTRLTVT.

The rearrangement links TRBV5-8 to TRBJ1-5, with D possibly matching TRBD1 (5 bases). The V and J ends lost 4 bases and 0 bases respectively, with 11 bases between them. CDR3 size: 15 residues. Germline-derived CDR1 and CDR2 are SGHTS and YDEGEE. DNA for the CDR3: TGTGCCAGCAGCCTGGGGCGGAATAGCAATCAGCCCCAGCATTTT. It encodes CASSLGRNSNQPQHF.

The rearrangement links TRBV27 to TRBJ1-2; D is possibly TRBD1 (5 bases). Trimming stripped 6 bases from V and 4 bases from J, with 12 bases between. This CDR3 is built from 13 residues. Germline loops: CDR1 MNHEY, CDR2 SMNVEV (reference sequence). The CDR3 region is CASRKDGGYGYTF. DNA for the CDR3: TGTGCCAGCAGGAAAGACGGGGGCTATGGCTACACCTTC.

The CDR3 protein is CASSLNYGDTDTQYF. For the CDR3, the DNA is TGTGCCAGCAGCCTCAACTACGGGGACACAGATACGCAGTATTTT. The rearrangement joins TRBV7-7 to TRBJ2-3, with D possibly being TRBD2 (5 bases). Trimming cost V 5 bases and J 2 bases, with 14 bases left between them. CDR1 SSHAT and CDR2 FNYEAQ come from the germline V gene (reference sequence). This CDR3 has 15 amino acids.

The chain uses TRBV7-6 and TRBJ2-7; 8 bases agree with TRBD1. CDR3 length: 16 amino acids. The ends lost 7 bases at V and 2 bases at J; junction bases unmatched: 13. Germline-derived CDR1 and CDR2 are SGHVS and FNYEAQ. CDR3 amino acids: CASTPPGGFPTYEQYF. For the CDR3, the DNA is TGTGCCAGCACTCCGCCAGGGGGCTTCCCCACCTACGAGCAGTACTTC.

This rearrangement joins TRBV19 to TRBJ1-2, with no clear D. Per the germline V gene, CDR1 is LNHDA and CDR2 is SQIVND (reference sequence). The CDR3 has 14 residues. The V and J ends lost 3 bases and 3 bases respectively, with 11 bases between them. The CDR3 here is CASSISHLYYGYTF. As DNA, the CDR3 is TGTGCCAGTAGTATCAGTCATCTTTACTATGGCTACACCTTC.

The rearrangement joins TRBV5-6 to TRBJ1-1; TRBD1 might be the D (6 bases). V was shortened by 4 bases and J by 2 bases, with 15 bases between the two germline ends. Germline loops: CDR1 SGHDT, CDR2 YYEEEE. This CDR3 contains 15 residues. The CDR3: CASSAIGQFNTEAFF. CDR3 nucleotides: TGTGCCAGCAGCGCAATAGGACAGTTCAACACTGAAGCTTTCTTT.

In regard to this clone: At the DNA level, this CDR3 is encoded by other sequences in the same sample as well. The V gene is TRBV2, the J gene TRBJ2-5, with D perhaps matching TRBD2 (6 bases). CDR1 is SNHLY, CDR2 FYNNEI, per germline. V lost 3 bases and J 0 bases, leaving 11 bases between the germline ends. This CDR3 contains 15 residues. As DNA, the CDR3 is TGTGCCAGCAGTGATCGGGGGTCGTACCAAGAGACCCAGTACTTC. Its translation is CASSDRGSYQETQYF.

The chain recombines TRBV4-2 with TRBJ2-1; 11 nucleotides agree with TRBD2. Germline assignment: CDR1 LGHNA and CDR2 YNFKEQ. With 1 base clipped from V and 6 bases from J, the junction kept 5 bases outside the gene matches. The CDR3 runs 16 residues. In nucleotides, the CDR3 is TGTGCCAGCAGCCAAGGGCTAGCGGGAGGCGGCAATGAGCAGTTCTTC. Protein product: CASSQGLAGGGNEQFF.

The V call is TRBV27, the J call TRBJ2-1; tentatively, D is TRBD2 (6 bases). Germline CDR1 is MNHEY and CDR2 is SMNVEV (reference sequence). Trimming stripped 4 bases from V and 3 bases from J, with 10 bases between. The CDR3 covers 14 residues. The CDR3: CASSSGGNYNEQFF. In DNA form, the CDR3 reads TGTGCCAGCAGTTCCGGCGGGAACTACAATGAGCAGTTCTTC.

The chain joins TRBV6-1 to TRBJ2-7, with D unresolved. The length of the CDR3 is 13 residues. Deletions cut 10 bases from V and 0 bases from J, with 13 bases between. Germline V CDR1 and CDR2: MNHNS, SASEGT. The CDR3 region is CATDPAVSYEQYF. The DNA of the CDR3 is TGTGCCACCGACCCCGCGGTCTCCTACGAGCAGTACTTC.

The chain recombines TRBV5-1 with TRBJ2-5; 8 bases match TRBD1. Germline-derived CDR1 and CDR2 are SGHRS and YFSETQ. This CDR3 has 17 amino acids. V was pared by 3 bases and J by 4 bases, with 14 bases of the junction left unmatched. The CDR3 spells CASSSTGARSAGETQYF. CDR3 in DNA: TGCGCCAGCAGCTCGACAGGGGCCCGAAGTGCGGGAGAGACCCAGTACTTC.

In nucleotides, the CDR3 is TGTGCCAGCAGTTTAAGTGTACGGGGGAGGAAGACTGAAGCTTTCTTT. Translation: CASSLSVRGRKTEAFF. The chain is built from TRBV28 and TRBJ1-1, with a weak D call TRBD1 (5 bases). The CDR3 has 16 amino acids. Germline CDR1 is MDHEN and CDR2 is SYDVKM. V lost 2 bases and J lost 5, with 18 bases in between.

This clone has just one count. The J gene is TRBJ2-1, the V gene TRBV28, with D perhaps TRBD2 (6 bases). Deletions cut 7 bases from V and 6 bases from J, with 13 bases between. Germline V lookup: CDR1 MDHEN, CDR2 SYDVKM. This CDR3 spans 13 amino acids. The CDR3 reads CASKSGGANEQFF. The CDR3 DNA reads TGTGCCAGCAAGTCTGGAGGGGCCAATGAGCAGTTCTTC.

This chain links TRBV29-1 with TRBJ2-3, with TRBD2 identical over 7 bases. The trim removed 6 bases at V and 0 bases at J, leaving 12 bases unmatched. Germline CDR1 is SQVTM and CDR2 is ANQGSEA. The CDR3 runs 16 residues. CDR3 in amino acids: CSVRLLASSSTDTQYF. Written as DNA, the CDR3 is TGCAGCGTCCGCCTACTAGCGTCCTCTAGCACAGATACGCAGTATTTT.

The chain has TRBV11-2 and TRBJ2-7; 7 nucleotides match TRBD2. CDR3 length equals 15 residues. CDR1 is SGHAT, CDR2 FQNNGV, per germline. V lost 1 base, J lost 6 bases, and 9 bases stayed unmatched. The CDR3 nucleotides read TGTGCCAGCAGCTTAGCTGCGGGAGAATTCGGCGAGCAGTACTTC. Protein product: CASSLAAGEFGEQYF.

This rearrangement joins TRBV7-8 to TRBJ2-2, with 14 bases that match TRBD2. This CDR3 has 16 residues. Germline values: CDR1 SGHVS, CDR2 FQNEAQ. V dropped 5 bases and J dropped 7; count of bases not matched to a gene: 6. The DNA of the CDR3 is TGTGCCAGCAGCCCGGGACTAGCGGGAGCAAGCGGGGAGCTGTTTTTT. It specifies CASSPGLAGASGELFF.